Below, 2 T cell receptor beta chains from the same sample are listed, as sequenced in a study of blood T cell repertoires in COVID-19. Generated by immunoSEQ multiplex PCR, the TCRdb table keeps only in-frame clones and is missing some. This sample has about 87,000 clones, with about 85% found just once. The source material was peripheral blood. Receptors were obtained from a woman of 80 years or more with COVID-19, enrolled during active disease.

The CDR3 here is CASSFRDSYNEQFF. The DNA for the CDR3 is TGTGCCAGTAGTTTCCGGGACAGCTACAATGAGCAGTTCTTC. J is TRBJ2-1 and V is TRBV19; 7 bases line up with TRBD1. The V gene end was trimmed by 5 bases and the J gene end by 3 bases; junction bases not matched to a gene: 4. Germline CDR1 and CDR2: LNHDA and SQIVND (reference sequence). This CDR3 has 14 amino acids.

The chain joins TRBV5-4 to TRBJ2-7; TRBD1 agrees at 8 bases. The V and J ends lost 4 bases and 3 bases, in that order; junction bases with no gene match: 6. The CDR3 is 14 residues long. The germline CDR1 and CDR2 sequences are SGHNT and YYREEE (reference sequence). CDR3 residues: CASSTGQELYEQYF. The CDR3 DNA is TGTGCCAGCAGCACGGGACAGGAACTCTACGAGCAGTACTTC.